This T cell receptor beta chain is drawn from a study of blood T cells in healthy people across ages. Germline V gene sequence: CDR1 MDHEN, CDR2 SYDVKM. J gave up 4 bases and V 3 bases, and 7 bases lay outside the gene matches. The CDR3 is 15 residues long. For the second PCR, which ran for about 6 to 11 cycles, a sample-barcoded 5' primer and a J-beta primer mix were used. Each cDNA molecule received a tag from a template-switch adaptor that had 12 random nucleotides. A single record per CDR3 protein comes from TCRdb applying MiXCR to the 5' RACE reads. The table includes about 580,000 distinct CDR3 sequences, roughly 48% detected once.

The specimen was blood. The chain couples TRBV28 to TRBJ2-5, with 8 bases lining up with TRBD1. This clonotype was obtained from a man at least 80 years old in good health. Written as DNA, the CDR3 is TGTGCCAGCAGTTTCCAAACAGGGGGTCGAGAGACCCAGTACTTC. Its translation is CASSFQTGGRETQYF. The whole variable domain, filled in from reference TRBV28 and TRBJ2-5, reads DVKVTQSSRYLVKRTGEKVFLECVQDMDHENMFWYRQDPGLGLRLIYFSYDVKMKEKGDIPEGYSVSREKKERFSLILESASTNQTSMYLCASSFQTGGRETQYFGPGTRLLVL.